These 27 T cell receptor beta chains share one sample of origin, sequenced in a study of T-cell reconstitution after alpha-beta-depleted transplantation in children. This sample's TCRbeta library carried unique molecular identifier barcodes. TCRdb passed the PCR reads through MiXCR, listing each CDR3 protein once. The table records 500,000 to 750,000 distinct CDR3 sequences, roughly 13% of them present only once. Sequencing used PBMCs, mostly from graft donor cells, obtained 360 days after TCRalphabeta/CD19-depleted stem cell transplant. The receptors were gathered from a male patient under 18 who had a stem cell transplant for acute myeloid leukemia, so the T cells may come from the graft donor.

The table lists this clonotype with a few counts. The chain recombines TRBV20-1 with TRBJ2-7, with D perhaps matching TRBD2 (5 bases). Germline loops: CDR1 DFQATT, CDR2 SNEGSKA (reference sequence). Deletions cut 1 base from V and 3 bases from J, with 10 bases between. The CDR3 loop spans 13 amino acids. The CDR3 coding sequence is TGCAGTGCTAGAGCGGGGTCCGGCTACGAGCAGTACTTC. This sequence encodes CSARAGSGYEQYF.

V is TRBV20-1 and J is TRBJ2-7; 9 nucleotides line up with TRBD2. The germline V gene encodes CDR1 DFQATT and CDR2 SNEGSKA (reference sequence). Trimming at V came to 0 bases and at J to 5 bases, leaving 8 bases not matched to a gene. CDR3 length: 15 residues. CDR3 nucleotide sequence: TGCAGTGCTAGAGACGGGCGGGAGGGCCTCCACGAGCAGTACTTC. This sequence encodes CSARDGREGLHEQYF.

This clonotype was counted between two and nine times. The genes are TRBV9 and TRBJ2-5; 13 bases align to TRBD2. Germline V gene lookup returns CDR1 SGDLS and CDR2 YYNGEE. The CDR3 sequence is 18 residues long. J lost 0 bases, V lost 0 bases, and 5 bases had no gene match. The CDR3 is CASSVAGTSGVYQETQYF. CDR3 DNA: TGTGCCAGCAGCGTAGCCGGGACTAGCGGGGTGTACCAAGAGACCCAGTACTTC.

This clonotype was seen a handful of times. V and J are TRBV10-3 and TRBJ2-1; 7 bases are shared with TRBD1. The germline V gene has CDR1 ENHRY and CDR2 SYGVKD. With V trimmed by 7 bases and J by 2 bases, 5 bases remained unmatched. CDR3 length: 14 amino acids. The chain's CDR3 is CAIKQGQPYNEQFF. In DNA, the CDR3 is TGTGCCATCAAACAGGGGCAACCCTACAATGAGCAGTTCTTC.

This clonotype was recorded a few times. The DNA for the CDR3 is TGTGCCTGGAGTACTACAGGCGCCCAAGAGACCCAGTACTTC. Amino acids: CAWSTTGAQETQYF. The chain uses TRBV30 and TRBJ2-5; tentative D call: TRBD1 (5 bases). The V and J ends lost 2 bases and 1 base respectively, with 11 bases between them. The CDR3 runs to 14 residues. CDR1 is GTSNPN and CDR2 is SVGIG in the germline V gene (reference sequence).

Points on this clonotype: A junction boundary mismatches the germline segment, possibly from a read error. J is TRBJ2-2 and V is TRBV18, with a possible D match to TRBD1 (5 bases). Germline loops: CDR1 KGHSH, CDR2 LQKENI. The CDR3 is 14 amino acids. The CDR3: CVSSPGSGTGELFF. The CDR3 DNA is TGTGTCAGCTCACCAGGGTCCGGTACCGGGGAGCTGTTTTTT.

This chain joins TRBV3-1 and TRBJ2-7, with 9 bases identical to TRBD1. V was clipped by 4 bases and J by 5 bases; unmatched bases: 12. Germline-derived CDR1 and CDR2 are LGHDT and YNNKEL (reference sequence). The CDR3 runs 16 residues. CDR3: CASSRPRDRADHEQYF. The CDR3 nucleotides read TGTGCCAGCAGCCGACCCCGGGACAGGGCCGACCACGAGCAGTACTTC.

J is TRBJ2-3 and V is TRBV5-6; 7 bases agree with TRBD2. The trim removed 2 bases at V and 4 bases at J, leaving 7 bases unmatched. The CDR3 totals 15 residues. Looked up from germline, CDR1 is SGHDT and CDR2 is YYEEEE. The CDR3 bases are TGTGCCAGCAGCTTCGGACCTCGGGGGGCAGATACGCAGTATTTT. Encoded protein: CASSFGPRGADTQYF.

This clonotype has more than one count but fewer than ten. V is TRBV4-3 and J is TRBJ2-1; D perhaps matches TRBD2 (5 bases). The CDR3 runs to 19 residues. Trimming removed 1 base from V and 0 bases from J, with 19 bases in between. CDR1 is LGHNA and CDR2 is YSLEER in the germline V gene. The CDR3 sequence: CASSQVRVITGSSYNEQFF. Written as DNA, the CDR3 is TGCGCCAGCAGCCAAGTGAGGGTAATTACTGGGAGCTCCTACAATGAGCAGTTCTTC.

V gene TRBV30 combines with J gene TRBJ2-1; D call uncertain. The V gene lost 0 bases and the J gene lost 3 bases, with 12 bases spanning the gap. From germline, CDR1 is GTSNPN and CDR2 SVGIG (reference sequence). CDR3 length: 15 residues. CDR3 loop: CAWSVGILNYNEQFF. CDR3 nucleotide sequence: TGTGCCTGGAGTGTAGGTATTTTGAACTACAATGAGCAGTTCTTC.

This clonotype showed up just a few times. This rearrangement joins TRBV9 to TRBJ2-1; D perhaps matches TRBD2 (5 bases). The germline V gene has CDR1 SGDLS and CDR2 YYNGEE. Trimming cost V 0 bases and J 2 bases, with 9 bases left between them. This CDR3 has 15 amino acids. CDR3 DNA: TGTGCCAGCAGCGTAGACGGGGAACCCTACAATGAGCAGTTCTTC. Its translation: CASSVDGEPYNEQFF.

This clonotype was seen a handful of times. The chain links TRBV4-3 to TRBJ2-3, with 13 bases lining up with TRBD2. There are 18 residues in the CDR3. Germline V CDR1 and CDR2: LGHNA, YSLEER. Unmatched junction bases numbered 6, after V lost 1 base and J lost 2 bases. Here the CDR3 reads CASSQVGLAGVITDTQYF. The CDR3 region has the DNA TGCGCCAGCAGCCAAGTTGGACTAGCGGGAGTTATCACAGATACGCAGTATTTT.

The V and J genes are TRBV6-5 and TRBJ2-1; possibly TRBD2 for D (6 bases). This CDR3 region has 14 residues. Germline CDR1 is MNHEY and CDR2 is SVGAGI. The V end lost 0 bases, the J end lost 9 bases, and 12 bases lay between the germline ends. CDR3: CASSYSTSTSEQFF. For the CDR3, the DNA is TGTGCCAGCAGTTACTCGACTAGTACCAGTGAGCAGTTCTTC.

In this sample, this clonotype turned up a few times. The chain is built from TRBV5-1 and TRBJ1-4; no definite D call. CDR1 and CDR2 (germline): SGHRS, YFSETQ. Trimming removed 0 bases at V and 11 bases at J, with 20 bases between. CDR3 size: 16 residues. In nucleotides, the CDR3 is TGCGCCAGCAGCTTGGGCCACCCAGCGGGTGTGTTTAAACTGTTTTTT. Amino acids: CASSLGHPAGVFKLFF.

This chain links TRBV5-1 with TRBJ2-1; 12 positions match TRBD2. CDR1 SGHRS and CDR2 YFSETQ come from the germline V gene. Trimming at V came to 3 bases and at J to 6 bases, leaving 4 bases not matched to a gene. The CDR3 has 15 amino acids. Here the CDR3 reads CASSSGGLAGNEQFF. In nucleotides, the CDR3 is TGCGCCAGCAGCTCAGGGGGACTAGCGGGCAATGAGCAGTTCTTC.

This clonotype came up a few times. J is TRBJ2-2 and V is TRBV9; 9 positions agree with TRBD2. CDR1 and CDR2 (germline): SGDLS, YYNGEE. The CDR3 extends over 15 amino acids. The V segment lost 7 bases and the J segment 7 bases; nucleotides outside the gene matches: 11. CDR3 sequence reads: CASDRAGGPGGELFF. The CDR3 coding sequence is TGTGCCAGCGATAGGGCGGGAGGGCCTGGCGGGGAGCTGTTTTTT.

The genes are TRBV7-9 and TRBJ2-7, with 7 bases aligning to TRBD2. CDR1 and CDR2 (germline): SEHNR, FQNEAQ (reference sequence). The CDR3 is made up of 15 amino acids. The ends lost 2 bases at V and 4 bases at J; junction bases unmatched: 8. This CDR3 reads CASSLMSGGGYEQYF. The CDR3 DNA reads TGTGCCAGCAGCTTAATGTCCGGGGGAGGGTACGAGCAGTACTTC.

In its sample, this clonotype was seen a few times. V and J are TRBV7-3 and TRBJ2-2; D is uncertain. Germline V gene data show CDR1 as SGHTA and CDR2 as FQGTGA. The CDR3 runs 16 residues. The ends were cut back, 1 base at V and 2 bases at J, with 11 bases in the middle. CDR3 region: CASSLNPGHNTGELFF. For the CDR3, the DNA is TGTGCCAGCAGCTTAAACCCCGGCCACAACACCGGGGAGCTGTTTTTT.

This clonotype was seen only a few times. This rearrangement joins TRBV7-9 to TRBJ2-3; 9 nucleotides line up with TRBD1. Germline trimming cut 5 bases from V and 6 bases from J; bases unmatched to any gene: 9. Germline V gives CDR1 SEHNR, CDR2 FQNEAQ (reference sequence). The CDR3 is made up of 15 amino acids. The DNA for the CDR3 is TGTGCCAGCAGCCCCATGGGGACAGGGCAGGATACGCAGTATTTT. It specifies CASSPMGTGQDTQYF.

The chain combines TRBV9 with TRBJ2-7; unclear D gene. CDR1 and CDR2 (germline): SGDLS, YYNGEE. The CDR3 runs to 14 residues. Trimming cost V 0 bases and J 4 bases, with 11 bases left between them. CDR3 nucleotides: TGTGCCAGCAGCGTAGAAGCCAGCTCGTACGAGCAGTACTTC. Its translation is CASSVEASSYEQYF.

This clonotype came up many times. CDR3 coding DNA: TGTGCCAGCAGTTTCATCATCGGACTAGCGGGAGGGACTACTAGCACAGATACGCAGTATTTT. This sequence encodes CASSFIIGLAGGTTSTDTQYF. This sequence joins TRBV28 and TRBJ2-3; 15 bases agree with TRBD2. J gave up 0 bases and V 3 bases, and 13 bases lay outside the gene matches. The CDR3 covers 21 residues. Germline loops: CDR1 MDHEN, CDR2 SYDVKM.

The chain has TRBV7-2 and TRBJ2-1; 13 nucleotides line up with TRBD2. V shed 4 bases and J 6 bases; nucleotides not matched to a gene: 6. The CDR3 consists of 16 residues. The V gene's germline CDR1 is SGHTA and CDR2 FQGNSA. For the CDR3, the DNA is TGTGCCAGCAGCTCCGGACTAGCGGGAGCCCTCAATGAGCAGTTCTTC. Translating it yields CASSSGLAGALNEQFF.

The V call is TRBV6-1, the J call TRBJ2-1, with 9 bases lining up with TRBD2. Trimming took 5 bases from V and 5 from J; bases not matched to a gene: 13. The CDR3 loop spans 17 amino acids. Germline V gene lookup returns CDR1 MNHNS and CDR2 SASEGT. The DNA for the CDR3 is TGTGCCAGCAGTCCACTCTGGCTAGCGGGAATCCACAATGAGCAGTTCTTC. This encodes CASSPLWLAGIHNEQFF.

The J gene is TRBJ2-1, the V gene TRBV6-5, with 8 bases aligning to TRBD2. Germline CDR1 and CDR2: MNHEY and SVGAGI. J gave up 8 bases and V 1 base, and 4 bases lay outside the gene matches. The CDR3 loop spans 14 amino acids. CDR3 protein: CASSYWTSTDEQFF. As DNA, the CDR3 is TGTGCCAGCAGTTACTGGACTAGCACGGATGAGCAGTTCTTC.

V gene TRBV11-1 combines with J gene TRBJ2-7; TRBD1 is a possible D gene (5 bases). The CDR3 spans 15 residues. The ends were cut back, 5 bases at V and 5 bases at J, with 19 bases in the middle. The V gene's germline CDR1 is SGHAT and CDR2 FQDESV (reference sequence). CDR3 DNA: TGTGCCAGCAGCCACCCGGCGGACATCCGGAACGAGCAGTACTTC. It is translated as CASSHPADIRNEQYF.

The gene calls are TRBV6-1 and TRBJ2-5; D gene unclear. Trimming shortened V by 6 bases and J by 1 base, and 12 bases separated the two germline ends. This CDR3 has 14 residues. Per germline, CDR1 MNHNS and CDR2 SASEGT. DNA of the CDR3: TGTGCCAGCAGCTCTGGACGGCTCCAAGAGACCCAGTACTTC. It codes for CASSSGRLQETQYF.

In this sample, this clonotype turned up many times. The rearrangement links TRBV21-1 to TRBJ2-7. TRBV21-1 is a documented pseudogene. The CDR3 runs to 15 residues. Here the CDR3 reads CASSKEGSAGHRQYF. CDR3 coding DNA: TGTGCCAGCAGCAAAGAGGGTTCGGCAGGCCATAGGCAGTACTTC.